Listed below are T cell receptor beta chains from one sample, sequenced in a study of cytomegalovirus exposure and HLA in healthy donors. Only in-frame clones appear in the TCRdb table, and some are missing; sequencing was by immunoSEQ multiplex PCR. This sample carries more than 50,000 clones, 85% to 95% of them seen once, and the ten largest clones take under 2.5%. Sample: PBMCs. These receptors were collected from a young man in good health and CMV-seronegative. Each CDR3 is given with its conserved first and last residue. Each record gives: clone size, J gene, D gene, V gene, CDR3 protein, CDR3 DNA. A D gene is named only where the DNA matches it firmly. For some rows the clone size is stated as once, few or many, or as a class when expanded; others skip it.

once,TRBJ2-4,.,TRBV29-1,CSVEAGRGLGKNIQYF,TGCAGCGTTGAAGCCGGTCGGGGATTGGGCAAAAACATTCAGTACTTC
.,TRBJ2-7,TRBD2,TRBV15,CATSTERELPYEQYF,TGTGCCACCAGCACCGAGCGGGAGCTACCCTACGAGCAGTACTTC
.,TRBJ2-1,.,TRBV12-5,CASGLATTIYNEQFF,TGTGCTAGTGGTTTGGCCACAACGATCTACAATGAGCAGTTCTTC
.,TRBJ2-3,.,TRBV2,CASSEELEDTQYF,TGTGCCAGCAGTGAAGAACTAGAGGATACGCAGTATTTT
.,TRBJ1-3,TRBD1,TRBV28,CASSLSSGQGVFFGNTIYF,TGTGCCAGCAGTTTATCATCGGGACAGGGGGTTTTCTTTGGAAACACCATATATTTT
.,TRBJ2-3,.,TRBV6-5,CASSYGGGTTDTQYF,TGTGCCAGCAGTTACGGGGGCGGAACCACAGATACGCAGTATTTT
.,TRBJ2-1,TRBD2,TRBV5-1,CASSLLAGGGDEQFF,TGCGCCAGCAGCCTCCTAGCGGGAGGGGGGGATGAGCAGTTCTTC
.,TRBJ2-1,.,TRBV19,CASKRQGHNEQFF,TGTGCCAGTAAACGTCAGGGCCACAATGAGCAGTTCTTC
.,TRBJ1-5,TRBD1,TRBV5-8,CASSSDREPYSNQPQHF,TGTGCCAGCAGCTCGGACAGGGAGCCGTATAGCAATCAGCCCCAGCATTTT
once,TRBJ2-2,.,TRBV5-8,CASSLAGLTGELFF,TGTGCCAGCAGCTTAGCGGGCTTAACCGGGGAGCTGTTTTTT
.,TRBJ2-1,TRBD2,TRBV25-1,CASSETTSGRGNEQFF,TGTGCCAGCAGTGAAACCACTAGCGGGAGAGGTAATGAGCAGTTCTTC